This TCR beta chain originates from a study of T cells in Graves' hyperthyroidism and ophthalmopathy. The CDR3 is 13 residues long. Germline CDR1 reads SGHTA; CDR2 reads FQGNSA. As concerns this clonotype: Sequence at one end of the junction differs from germline and may be a read error.

The investigators amplified TCR beta CDR3 regions from RNA transcripts. A first-round RT-PCR of the TCR CDR3 used the HTBI primer set. TCRdb re-analysed the multiplex PCR reads in MiXCR, keeping a single row per CDR3 protein. The repertoire holds a few hundred thousand distinct CDR3 sequences, with around a fifth as singletons. Sequencing was carried out using blood. The receptor was isolated from a woman aged 70-85 years with Graves' ophthalmopathy. The chain uses TRBV7-2 and TRBJ2-3, with D uncertain. The CDR3 here is CAGSPDPLDTQYF. The CDR3 DNA follows: TGTGCCGGCAGTCCTGACCCCTTAGATACGCAGTATTTT.